Many counts were recorded for the clone carrying this T cell receptor beta chain. As yet, its antigen is unknown. This CDR3 contains 14 residues. V was trimmed by 4 bases and J by 0 bases, leaving 8 bases between them. CDR1 is WNHNN, CDR2 SYGVQD, per germline (reference sequence). Time point indicated: sample taken at primary tumor resection. The roughly 79 donors had untreated early-stage non-small cell lung cancer. Unsorted whole RNA from tumor, nontumor lung or frozen PBMC underwent sequencing. The library protocol tagged each TCR cDNA with a unique molecular identifier. MiXCR, applied by TCRdb to the 5' RACE reads, yields one record per CDR3 protein. Of 10,000 or so distinct CDR3 sequences in the sample, 8% were seen once. This record comes from a study of spatial heterogeneity in lung cancer. Study results and caveats: The number of expanded tumor alpha and beta chains correlated with mutation number.

The V call is TRBV10-1, the J call TRBJ2-3; no reliable D call. This TCR came from a male donor with early-stage non-small cell lung cancer. The input for sequencing was lung tumor tissue, taken at surgery. The DNA for the CDR3 is TGCGCCAGCAGTGGTTCTCTGAGCACAGATACGCAGTATTTT. It encodes CASSGSLSTDTQYF.